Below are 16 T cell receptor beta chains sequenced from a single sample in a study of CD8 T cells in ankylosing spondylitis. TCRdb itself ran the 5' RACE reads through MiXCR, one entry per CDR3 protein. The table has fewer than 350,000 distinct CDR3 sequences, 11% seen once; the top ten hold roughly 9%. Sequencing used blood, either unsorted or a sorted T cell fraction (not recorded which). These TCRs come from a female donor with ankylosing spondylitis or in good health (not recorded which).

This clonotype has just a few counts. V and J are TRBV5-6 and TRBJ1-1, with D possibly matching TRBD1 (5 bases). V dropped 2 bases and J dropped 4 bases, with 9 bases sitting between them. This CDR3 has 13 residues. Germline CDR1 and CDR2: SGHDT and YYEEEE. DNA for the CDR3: TGTGCCAGCAGCTTCGGGGGTTTCACTGAAGCTTTCTTT. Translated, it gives CASSFGGFTEAFF.

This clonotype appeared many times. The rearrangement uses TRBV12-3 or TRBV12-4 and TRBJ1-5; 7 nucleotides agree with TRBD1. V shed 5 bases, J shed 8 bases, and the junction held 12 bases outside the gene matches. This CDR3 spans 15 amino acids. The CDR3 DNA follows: TGTGCCAGCAGTCCCGGACAGGTGGCAAGGGAGCCCCAGCATTTT. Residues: CASSPGQVAREPQHF.

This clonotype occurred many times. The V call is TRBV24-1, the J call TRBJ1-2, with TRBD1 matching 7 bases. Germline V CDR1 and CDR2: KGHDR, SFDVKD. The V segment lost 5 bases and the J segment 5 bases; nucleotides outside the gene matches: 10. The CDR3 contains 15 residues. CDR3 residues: CATSVWTGGRYGYTF. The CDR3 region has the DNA TGTGCCACCAGTGTTTGGACAGGAGGACGGTATGGCTACACCTTC.

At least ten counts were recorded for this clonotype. The CDR3 DNA sequence: TGCGCCAGCAGCTTGGGAACGGGGCTGGAGACCCAGTACTTC. It yields the protein CASSLGTGLETQYF. The chain carries TRBV5-1 and TRBJ2-5; D assignment may be TRBD1 or TRBD2 (5 bases each). The CDR3 runs 14 residues. V was trimmed by 0 bases and J by 5 bases, leaving 11 bases between them. Germline V CDR1 and CDR2: SGHRS, YFSETQ.

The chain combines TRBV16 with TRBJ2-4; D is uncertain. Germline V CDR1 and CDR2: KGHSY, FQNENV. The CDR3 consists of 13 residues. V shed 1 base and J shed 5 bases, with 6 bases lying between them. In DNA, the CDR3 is TGTGCCAGCAGCCAATGGGGTGAAAACATTCAGTACTTC. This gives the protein CASSQWGENIQYF.

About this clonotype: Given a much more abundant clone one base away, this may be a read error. CDR3 loop: CASSRTTGTGTDTQYF. CDR3 bases: TGTGCCAGCAGCAGGACCACCGGGACAGGCACAGATACGCAGTATTTT. This chain connects TRBV15 to TRBJ2-3; 7 bases are a match to TRBD1. Looked up from germline, CDR1 is LNHNV and CDR2 is YYDKDF (reference sequence). The CDR3 consists of 16 residues.

This CDR3 reads CASTRRMNTEAFF. The DNA of the CDR3 is TGTGCCAGTACGCGGAGGATGAACACTGAAGCTTTCTTT. The rearrangement joins TRBV19 to TRBJ1-1; D uncertain. This CDR3 contains 13 residues. Trimming shortened V by 7 bases and J by 0 bases, and 9 bases separated the two germline ends. Germline assignment: CDR1 LNHDA and CDR2 SQIVND (reference sequence).

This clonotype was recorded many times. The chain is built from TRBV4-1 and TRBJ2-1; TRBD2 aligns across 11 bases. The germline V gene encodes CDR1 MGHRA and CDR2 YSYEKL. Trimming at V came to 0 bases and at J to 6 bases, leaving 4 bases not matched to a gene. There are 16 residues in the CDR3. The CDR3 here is CASSQDLAGGPNEQFF. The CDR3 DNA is TGCGCCAGCAGCCAAGATTTAGCGGGGGGGCCCAATGAGCAGTTCTTC.

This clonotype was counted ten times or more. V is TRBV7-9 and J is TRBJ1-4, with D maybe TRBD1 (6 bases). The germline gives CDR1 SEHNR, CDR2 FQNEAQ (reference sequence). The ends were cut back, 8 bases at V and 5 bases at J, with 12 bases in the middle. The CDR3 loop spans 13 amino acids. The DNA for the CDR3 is TGTGCCAGCCTAGACAGGACCAATGAAAAACTGTTTTTT. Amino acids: CASLDRTNEKLFF.

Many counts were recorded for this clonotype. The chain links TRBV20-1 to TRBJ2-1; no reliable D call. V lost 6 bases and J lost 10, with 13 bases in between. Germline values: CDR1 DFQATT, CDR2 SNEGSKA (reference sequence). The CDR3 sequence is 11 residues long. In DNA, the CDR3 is TGCAGTGCCCCTACACTTGACGAGCAGTTCTTC. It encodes CSAPTLDEQFF.

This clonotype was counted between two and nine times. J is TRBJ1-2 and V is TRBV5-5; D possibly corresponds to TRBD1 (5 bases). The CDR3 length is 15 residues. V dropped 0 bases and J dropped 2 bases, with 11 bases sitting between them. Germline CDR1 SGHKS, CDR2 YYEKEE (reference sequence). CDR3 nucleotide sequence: TGTGCCAGCAGCTTGGGGGGGGGACTGAACTATGGCTACACCTTC. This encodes CASSLGGGLNYGYTF.

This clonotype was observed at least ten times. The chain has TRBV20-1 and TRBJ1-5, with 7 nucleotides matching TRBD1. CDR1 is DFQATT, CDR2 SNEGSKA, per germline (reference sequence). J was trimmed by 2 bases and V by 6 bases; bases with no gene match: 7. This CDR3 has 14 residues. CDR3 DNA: TGCAGTGCGTATCCCGGACAGGGCAATCAGCCCCAGCATTTT. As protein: CSAYPGQGNQPQHF.

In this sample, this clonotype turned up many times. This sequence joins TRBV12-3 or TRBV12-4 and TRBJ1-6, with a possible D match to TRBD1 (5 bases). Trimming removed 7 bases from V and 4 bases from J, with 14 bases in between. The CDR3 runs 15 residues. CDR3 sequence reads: CASTSRVEYNSPLHF. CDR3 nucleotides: TGTGCCAGCACCTCCAGGGTGGAATATAATTCACCCCTCCACTTT.

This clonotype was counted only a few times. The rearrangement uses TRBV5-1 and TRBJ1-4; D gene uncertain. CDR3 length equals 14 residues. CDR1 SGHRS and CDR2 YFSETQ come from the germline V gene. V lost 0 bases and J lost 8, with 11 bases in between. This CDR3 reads CASSLEGPGEKLFF. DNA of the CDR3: TGCGCCAGCAGCTTGGAAGGGCCGGGGGAAAAACTGTTTTTT.

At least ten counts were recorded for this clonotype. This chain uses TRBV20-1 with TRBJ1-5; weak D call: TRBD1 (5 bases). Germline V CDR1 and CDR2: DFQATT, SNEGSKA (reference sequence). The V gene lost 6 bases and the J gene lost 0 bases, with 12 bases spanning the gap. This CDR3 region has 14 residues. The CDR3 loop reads CSAERDGSNQPQHF. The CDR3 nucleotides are TGCAGTGCCGAGAGGGACGGTAGCAATCAGCCCCAGCATTTT.

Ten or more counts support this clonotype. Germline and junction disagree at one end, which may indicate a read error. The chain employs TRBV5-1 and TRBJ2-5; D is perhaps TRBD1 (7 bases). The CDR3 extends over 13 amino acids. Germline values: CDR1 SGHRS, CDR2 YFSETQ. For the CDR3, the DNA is TGTGCCAGCAGTTCAGGGGGGCCGGAGACCCAGTACTTC. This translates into CASSSGGPETQYF.